These 23 T cell receptor beta chains were all obtained from the same sample, sequenced in a study of blood T cell repertoires in COVID-19. The repertoire was sequenced with immunoSEQ multiplex PCR; TCRdb's copy has only in-frame clones and lacks some. Of 200,000 or so clones listed, 70% to 90% were seen once; the top ten hold around 6.6%. The sequenced sample consisted of peripheral blood. All receptors come from a woman in her 40s who had recovered from COVID-19.

The chain employs TRBV28 and TRBJ2-7, with D perhaps matching TRBD1 (5 bases). Trimming removed 9 bases from V and 2 bases from J, with 11 bases in between. The CDR3 totals 12 residues. CDR1 is MDHEN and CDR2 is SYDVKM in the germline V gene. CDR3 DNA: TGTGCCAGAGGGGTCCCCACCTACGAGCAGTACTTC. Translated, it gives CARGVPTYEQYF.

J is TRBJ2-1 and V is TRBV5-4, with 10 nucleotides matching TRBD2. The CDR3 covers 14 residues. Germline CDR1 SGHNT, CDR2 YYREEE (reference sequence). Trimming took 1 base from V and 8 from J; bases not matched to a gene: 3. The CDR3 region has the DNA TGTGCCAGCAGCTTGCCTAGCGGGAGCCATGAGCAGTTCTTC. As protein: CASSLPSGSHEQFF. Looking up the rest from reference TRBV5-4 and TRBJ2-1 gives the full variable domain: ETGVTQSPTHLIKTRGQQVTLRCSSQSGHNTVSWYQQALGQGPQFIFQYYREEENGRGNFPPRFSGLQFPNYSSELNVNALELDDSALYLCASSLPSGSHEQFFGPGTRLTVL.

The chain couples TRBV29-1 to TRBJ1-1, with D unresolved. CDR1 is SQVTM and CDR2 is ANQGSEA in the germline V gene. The CDR3 covers 12 residues. V lost 7 bases to trimming and J lost 0 bases, with 9 bases between them. The CDR3 reads CSGNQMNTEAFF. The CDR3, as DNA: TGCAGCGGAAACCAGATGAACACTGAAGCTTTCTTT.

In this sample, this clone turned up once. The chain employs TRBV4-3 and TRBJ1-2; D is undetermined. Germline-derived CDR1 and CDR2 are LGHNA and YSLEER. The V gene lost 4 bases and the J gene lost 2 bases, with 17 bases spanning the gap. The CDR3 contains 16 residues. CDR3 in amino acids: CASSLALWAPNYGYTF. The DNA for the CDR3 is TGCGCCAGCAGCCTCGCTCTATGGGCGCCAAACTATGGCTACACCTTC.

V and J are TRBV6-1 and TRBJ1-6, with a tentative D call TRBD1 (6 bases). The CDR3 covers 15 residues. V was cut by 1 base and J by 10 bases, with 14 bases left in between. Germline CDR1 is MNHNS and CDR2 is SASEGT. The CDR3 DNA follows: TGTGCCAGCAGTGAAGGACCCATACAGGGCTCACCCCTCCACTTT. It yields the protein CASSEGPIQGSPLHF.

This clone was found once. V gene TRBV7-9 combines with J gene TRBJ1-1, with D unclear. Germline CDR1 SEHNR, CDR2 FQNEAQ (reference sequence). The CDR3 has 9 amino acids. V was trimmed by 7 bases and J by 11 bases, leaving 8 bases between them. CDR3 protein: CASTPRAFF. The CDR3 DNA reads as TGTGCCAGCACTCCTAGGGCTTTCTTT.

The gene calls are TRBV6-5 and TRBJ1-5; possible D gene TRBD1, 5 bases. The V gene lost 5 bases and the J gene lost 5 bases, with 13 bases spanning the gap. Germline V gives CDR1 MNHEY, CDR2 SVGAGI. The CDR3 spans 14 residues. The CDR3 DNA reads as TGTGCCAGCAGTACCCGCGTGGGGCATCAGCCCCAGCATTTT. This codes for CASSTRVGHQPQHF.

This chain connects TRBV4-2 to TRBJ2-6; 8 positions agree with TRBD1. There are 18 residues in the CDR3. The germline CDR1 and CDR2 sequences are LGHNA and YNFKEQ. Unmatched junction bases numbered 8, after V lost 1 base and J lost 3 bases. CDR3 in amino acids: CASSQVVRGRGGANVLTF. The DNA of the CDR3 is TGTGCCAGCAGCCAAGTCGTCAGGGGGCGCGGTGGGGCCAACGTCCTGACTTTC.

The V call is TRBV27, the J call TRBJ2-5, with TRBD1 as a possible D gene (6 bases). This CDR3 spans 15 amino acids. The germline gives CDR1 MNHEY, CDR2 SMNVEV (reference sequence). Trimming took off 8 bases at V and 5 bases at J, with 21 bases between the two ends. Here the CDR3 DNA reads TGTGCCAGCCGGACGGGTGGGCAGGGGTTGGAGACCCAGTACTTC. Translating gives CASRTGGQGLETQYF.

The rearrangement uses TRBV19 and TRBJ2-6, with D possibly TRBD2 on 7 matching bases. The germline V and J ends were trimmed by 7 bases and 2 bases, with 15 bases remaining between them. The CDR3 is 16 amino acids. Germline V lookup: CDR1 LNHDA, CDR2 SQIVND (reference sequence). CDR3 DNA: TGTGCCAGTAATACGGGGGGCGGAGCTGGGGCCAACGTCCTGACTTTC. It encodes CASNTGGGAGANVLTF.

This rearrangement joins TRBV7-3 to TRBJ2-2, with 14 bases matching TRBD2. V gave up 5 bases and J gave up 6 bases; unmatched junction bases: 8. From germline, CDR1 is SGHTA and CDR2 FQGTGA. The CDR3 sequence is 17 residues long. In nucleotides, the CDR3 is TGTGCCAGCAGCGCGCCCGGGACTAGCGGGAGCGCCGGGGAGCTGTTTTTT. It translates to CASSAPGTSGSAGELFF.

The gene calls are TRBV11-3 and TRBJ2-3, with D perhaps matching TRBD2 (6 bases). The V gene lost 5 bases and the J gene lost 4 bases, with 13 bases spanning the gap. Germline-derived CDR1 and CDR2 are SGHNT and YENEEA. The CDR3 runs 14 residues. The CDR3 DNA follows: TGTGCCAGCAGCAGGACGGGGGTGGCAGATACGCAGTATTTT. Protein sequence: CASSRTGVADTQYF.

The rearrangement links TRBV19 to TRBJ2-3, with TRBD2 matching 10 bases. CDR3 length: 14 amino acids. CDR1 and CDR2 (germline): LNHDA, SQIVND (reference sequence). V shed 10 bases and J 4 bases; nucleotides not matched to a gene: 8. The CDR3 sequence: CATNGLAEADTQYF. In DNA, the CDR3 is TGTGCCACCAATGGACTAGCGGAGGCAGATACGCAGTATTTT.

The rearrangement links TRBV6-1 to TRBJ1-3, with D tentatively TRBD1 (5 bases). The CDR3 contains 16 residues. V was pared by 3 bases and J by 4 bases, with 16 bases between. CDR1 is MNHNS and CDR2 is SASEGT in the germline V gene. The CDR3, as DNA: TGTGCCAGCAGTGAGGGGGGGGTCGCAGAGGGAAACACCATATATTTT. Translating gives CASSEGGVAEGNTIYF.

The CDR3, as DNA: TGTGCCAGCTCGATGGGACAGGGAGGCTACGAGCAGTACTTC. Amino acids: CASSMGQGGYEQYF. V and J are TRBV18 and TRBJ2-7; the match to TRBD1 covers 9 bases. V gave up 6 bases and J gave up 3 bases; unmatched junction bases: 6. Germline-derived CDR1 and CDR2 are KGHSH and LQKENI. The CDR3 runs to 14 residues. Full variable domain (missing parts from reference TRBV18 and TRBJ2-7): NAGVMQNPRHLVRRRGQEARLRCSPMKGHSHVYWYRQLPEEGLKFMVYLQKENIIDESGMPKERFSAEFPKEGPSILRIQQVVRGDSAAYFCASSMGQGGYEQYFGPGTRLTVT.

This clone was observed once. The chain links TRBV19 to TRBJ2-1, with D maybe TRBD2 (6 bases). Germline CDR1 LNHDA, CDR2 SQIVND (reference sequence). The V and J ends lost 10 bases and 9 bases respectively, with 19 bases between them. The CDR3 has 13 amino acids. CDR3 bases: TGTGCCACCAAACCGGGAGTATTTGGTGAGCAGTTCTTC. It translates to CATKPGVFGEQFF.

The rearrangement links TRBV9 to TRBJ2-2; TRBD2 agrees at 8 bases. With 0 bases clipped from V and 4 bases from J, the junction kept 5 bases outside the gene matches. Germline V gives CDR1 SGDLS, CDR2 YYNGEE. The CDR3 spans 16 residues. In DNA form, the CDR3 reads TGTGCCAGCAGCGTAGACGGGAGGGTTAGCACCGGGGAGCTGTTTTTT. It encodes CASSVDGRVSTGELFF.

The rearrangement uses TRBV28 and TRBJ1-2, with a tentative D call TRBD1 (6 bases). V shed 2 bases and J shed 2 bases, with 15 bases lying between them. The germline gives CDR1 MDHEN, CDR2 SYDVKM. The CDR3 contains 16 residues. CDR3 DNA: TGTGCCAGCAGTTTAGGTTCCGGCAGGGGAAACTATGGCTACACCTTC. Translated: CASSLGSGRGNYGYTF.

This rearrangement joins TRBV25-1 to TRBJ2-1; D unresolved. The CDR3 spans 14 residues. Trimming removed 3 bases at V and 7 bases at J, with 13 bases between. Germline V gene lookup returns CDR1 MGHDK and CDR2 SYGVNS. The CDR3 loop is CASSDSSTSNEQFF. In nucleotides, the CDR3 is TGTGCCAGCAGTGACTCCTCAACATCGAATGAGCAGTTCTTC.

The chain employs TRBV5-6 and TRBJ2-5; D gene unclear. In germline, CDR1 is SGHDT, CDR2 YYEEEE. This CDR3 is 14 amino acids long. V dropped 3 bases and J dropped 1 base, with 10 bases sitting between them. CDR3 bases: TGTGCCAGCAGCTGGGCCGGTCCCCAAGAGACCCAGTACTTC. The encoded protein is CASSWAGPQETQYF. Full variable domain (remainder filled in from reference TRBV5-6 and TRBJ2-5): DAGVTQSPTHLIKTRGQQVTLRCSPKSGHDTVSWYQQALGQGPQFIFQYYEEEERQRGNFPDRFSGHQFPNYSSELNVNALLLGDSALYLCASSWAGPQETQYFGPGTRLLVL.

V usage is TRBV18 and J usage is TRBJ2-3; TRBD1 matches at 8 bases. CDR1 is KGHSH, CDR2 LQKENI, per germline. The CDR3 runs 15 residues. The V gene end was trimmed by 3 bases and the J gene end by 5 bases; junction bases not matched to a gene: 7. CDR3 in amino acids: CASSPPTGAGDTQYF. The CDR3 DNA sequence: TGTGCCAGCTCACCGCCGACAGGGGCAGGAGATACGCAGTATTTT.

This clone was observed a single time. The chain combines TRBV6-5 with TRBJ2-7; a weak D match, TRBD1 (6 bases). The V end was cut by 6 bases, the J end by 7 bases, with 16 bases between. The CDR3 is made up of 13 amino acids. Germline V lookup: CDR1 MNHEY, CDR2 SVGAGI. CDR3 sequence reads: CASRDSPREEQYF. Here the CDR3 DNA reads TGTGCCAGCAGGGACAGCCCCAGGGAAGAGCAGTACTTC.

The rearrangement links TRBV30 to TRBJ2-3; 10 nucleotides agree with TRBD2. Trimming removed 0 bases from V and 3 bases from J; junction bases left unmatched: 9. The CDR3 totals 17 residues. CDR1 GTSNPN and CDR2 SVGIG come from the germline V gene (reference sequence). CDR3 residues: CAWSVRRTSGETDTQYF. The CDR3 DNA reads TGTGCCTGGAGTGTACGACGGACTAGCGGTGAAACAGATACGCAGTATTTT.